The clone carrying this TCR beta chain occurred many times. The target antigen is unknown. This record comes from a study of T cells in Graves' hyperthyroidism and ophthalmopathy. About the study: Pretreatment peripheral blood was obtained at initial diagnosis. Regarding the study as a whole: Stable hyperthyroidism was separated from ophthalmopathy by a model based on 13 V-J features.

The study enrolled patients aged 18 to 65 with newly diagnosed hyperthyroidism of under 2 months' duration. Patients having uncontrolled infection, another autoimmune disease, pregnancy or lactation were not included. This CDR3 contains 12 residues. V gave up 0 bases and J gave up 6 bases, with 3 bases separating them. Per the germline V gene, CDR1 is SGDLS and CDR2 is YYNGEE. Authors of the study amplified TCR beta CDR3 regions from RNA transcripts. The HTBI primer set was used in a first-round RT-PCR of the TCR CDR3. TCRdb reprocessed the multiplex PCR reads with MiXCR, giving one entry per CDR3 protein. The table records 750,000 to 900,000 distinct CDR3 sequences, roughly 37% of them present only once.

The source material was blood. The chain is built from TRBV9 and TRBJ2-2; D remains unclear. The sequence was collected from a young man with Graves' hyperthyroidism. The CDR3 here is CASSVVPGELFF. The CDR3 nucleotides read TGTGCCAGCAGCGTAGTTCCCGGGGAGCTGTTTTTT.